The present entry profiles one T cell receptor (beta chain) with its context. The antigen this receptor binds is unknown. No base quality information exists; no much larger clone differs at one position. The meaning of the sample's time point label: about 28 days (+/-7) after the second vaccine dose. AZD1222 recipients given second doses at about 4 weeks or at about 12 weeks were pooled, since spike-specific TCR depth and breadth were not found to differ between the two schedules. Vaccinee samples were obtained from the UK trials COV001 and COV002, which included a single-blind randomized controlled phase 2/3 trial of AZD1222 (ChAdOx1 nCoV-19) in healthy adults. For TCRbeta chain sequencing, PBMC samples from trial participants were taken at day 0 and at day 28 after the second dose. Including cysteine and phenylalanine, the CDR3 has 13 amino acids. Of all the DNA, just the CDR3 is kept, 39 bases in frame from base 1. The germline V gene gives CDR1 as SGDLS and CDR2 as YYNGEE. V is shortened by 0 bases, J by 8 bases, and the region joining them spans 8 bases.

These data come from a study of T cell responses to AZD1222 COVID-19 vaccine (dated by TCRdb to about 2021). For context, the study as a whole: A total of 230 to 250 trial participants underwent TCR sequencing, of whom some 200 had received two doses of AZD1222 and around 25 had received two doses of the MenACWY control vaccine. Trial participants were enrolled by age into 18-55, 56-69 and 70-plus year subgroups, with 148, 28 and 57 TCR-sequenced participants respectively.

The CDR3 regions of human TCRbeta chains were subjected to immunosequencing. The published analysis was carried out like this. TCRs in the repertoires were compared against a reference library of SARS-CoV-2-specific TCRs that had been generated with the MIRA antigen-specificity platform. Breadth meant the fraction of unique TCRs that were SARS-CoV-2-associated, whereas depth meant the fraction of total T cells that were SARS-CoV-2-associated. Using the MIRA data, every spike-specific TCR was mapped to the spike region that the TCR reacted to and assigned to either a CD4 or a CD8 class. Log10-transformed breadth and depth values were compared by one-way ANOVA with Sidak's multiple comparisons tests. TCRdb took this table from immuneACCESS and kept in-frame rearrangements with V and J called. Such tables lack part of the clones; where checked against another copy, unresolved V genes explain under half of the gap, and the rest is unexplained. V and J calls and clone size follow that table, whereas D and trimming were derived from the DNA. In all, the sample holds 95,000 to 150,000 clones, and about 88% of those were seen once. 2.5% to 3.5% of the sample lies in the top ten.

General findings and caveats noted by the study authors: Conclusions about previously exposed vaccinees were limited because only 5 or 6 AZD1222 recipients were SARS-CoV-2 seropositive at baseline. The vaccine-associated CD4 TCRs covered the entire spike protein, and the dominant responses fell in regions 160-218 and 743-854. The 56-69-year group was small, and its depth increase did not reach significance, likely because of low power. After two AZD1222 doses, spike-specific TCR breadth and depth were significantly higher than at day 0 and than in MenACWY recipients. Because no day 14 peak-response samples were available, the repertoires could be characterized only after the peak T cell response. Participants were mostly white British and included more females than males, and it was suggested by the authors that clonal diversity may have been underestimated. Nearly half of unique spike-specific TCRs reportedly recognized epitopes outside regions mutated in the B.1.351 and B.1.1.7 variants.

The sequence was obtained from an adult who received the AZD1222 COVID-19 vaccine. Sequences were derived from peripheral blood, sampled 28 days after the second AZD1222 dose. The sequence joins TRBV9 to TRBJ1-4; no D gene call is confident. The sequence in DNA is TGTGCCAGCAGCGTAGGCGGGTTGGAAAAACTGTTTTTT. Its protein reads: CASSVGGLEKLFF.